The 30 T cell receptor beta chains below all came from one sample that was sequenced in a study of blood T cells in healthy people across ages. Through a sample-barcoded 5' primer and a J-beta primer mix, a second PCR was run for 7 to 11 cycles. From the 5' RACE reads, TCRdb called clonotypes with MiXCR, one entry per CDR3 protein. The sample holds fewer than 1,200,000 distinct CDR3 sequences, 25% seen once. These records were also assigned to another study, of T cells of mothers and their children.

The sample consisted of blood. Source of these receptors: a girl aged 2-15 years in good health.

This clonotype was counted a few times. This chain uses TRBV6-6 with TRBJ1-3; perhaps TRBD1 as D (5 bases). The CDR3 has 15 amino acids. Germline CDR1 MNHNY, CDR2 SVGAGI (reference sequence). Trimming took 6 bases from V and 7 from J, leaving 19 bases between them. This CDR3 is CASRLPTEKGNTIYF. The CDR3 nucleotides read TGTGCCAGCAGACTGCCGACGGAGAAGGGGAACACCATATATTTT.

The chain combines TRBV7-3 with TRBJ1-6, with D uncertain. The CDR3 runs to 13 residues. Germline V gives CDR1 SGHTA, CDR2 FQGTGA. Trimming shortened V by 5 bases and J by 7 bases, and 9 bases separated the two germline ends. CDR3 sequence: CASSQNINSPLHF. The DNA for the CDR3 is TGTGCCAGCAGCCAGAATATCAATTCACCCCTCCACTTT.

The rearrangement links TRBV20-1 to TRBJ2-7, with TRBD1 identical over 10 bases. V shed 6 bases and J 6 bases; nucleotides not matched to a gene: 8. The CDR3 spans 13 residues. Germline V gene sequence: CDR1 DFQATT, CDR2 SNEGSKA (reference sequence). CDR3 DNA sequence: TGCAGTGCCAGACAGACAGGGGGCGTCGAGCAGTACTTC. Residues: CSARQTGGVEQYF.

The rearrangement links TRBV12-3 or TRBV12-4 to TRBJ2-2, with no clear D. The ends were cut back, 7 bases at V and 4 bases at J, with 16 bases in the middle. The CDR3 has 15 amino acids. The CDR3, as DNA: TGTGCCAGCAACTGGGCTGTGGATTCCACCGGGGAGCTGTTTTTT. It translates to CASNWAVDSTGELFF.

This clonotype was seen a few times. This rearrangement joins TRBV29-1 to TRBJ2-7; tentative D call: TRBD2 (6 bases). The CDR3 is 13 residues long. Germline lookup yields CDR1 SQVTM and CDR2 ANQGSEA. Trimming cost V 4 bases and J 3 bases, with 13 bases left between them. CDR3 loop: CSVVPAGNYEQYF. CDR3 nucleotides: TGCAGCGTTGTTCCGGCGGGAAACTACGAGCAGTACTTC.

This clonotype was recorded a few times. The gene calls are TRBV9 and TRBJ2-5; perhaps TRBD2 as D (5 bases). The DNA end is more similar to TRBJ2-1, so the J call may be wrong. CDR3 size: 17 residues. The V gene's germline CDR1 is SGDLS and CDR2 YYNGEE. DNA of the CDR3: TGTGCCAGCAGCCCGGAGGTCAGGATCAACCGGGATAATGAGCAGTTCTTC. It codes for CASSPEVRINRDNEQFF.

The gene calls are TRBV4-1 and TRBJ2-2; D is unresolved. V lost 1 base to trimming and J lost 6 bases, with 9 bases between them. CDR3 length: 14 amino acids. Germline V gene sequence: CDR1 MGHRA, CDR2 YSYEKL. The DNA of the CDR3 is TGCGCCAGCAGCCAAGTTAAAGTTTCCGGGGAGCTGTTTTTT. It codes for CASSQVKVSGELFF.

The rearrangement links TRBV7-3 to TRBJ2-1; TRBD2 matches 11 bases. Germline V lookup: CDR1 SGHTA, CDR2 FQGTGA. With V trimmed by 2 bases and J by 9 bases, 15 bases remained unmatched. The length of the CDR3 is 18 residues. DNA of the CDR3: TGTGCCAGCAGCTTATATGGTCGAGGGCTAGCGGGAGGACTTGAGCAGTTCTTC. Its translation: CASSLYGRGLAGGLEQFF.

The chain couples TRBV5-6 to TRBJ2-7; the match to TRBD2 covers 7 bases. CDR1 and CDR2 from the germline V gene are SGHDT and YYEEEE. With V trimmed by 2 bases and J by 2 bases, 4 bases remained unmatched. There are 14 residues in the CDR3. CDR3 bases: TGTGCCAGCAGCTTACGGGAGGTAGCCTACGAGCAGTACTTC. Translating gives CASSLREVAYEQYF.

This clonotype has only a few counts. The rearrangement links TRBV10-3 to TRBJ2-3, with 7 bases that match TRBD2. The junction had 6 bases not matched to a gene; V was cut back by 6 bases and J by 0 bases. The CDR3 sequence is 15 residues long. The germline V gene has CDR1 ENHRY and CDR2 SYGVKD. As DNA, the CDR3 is TGTGCCATCAGAAGACTAGCTGAAAGCACAGATACGCAGTATTTT. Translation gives CAIRRLAESTDTQYF.

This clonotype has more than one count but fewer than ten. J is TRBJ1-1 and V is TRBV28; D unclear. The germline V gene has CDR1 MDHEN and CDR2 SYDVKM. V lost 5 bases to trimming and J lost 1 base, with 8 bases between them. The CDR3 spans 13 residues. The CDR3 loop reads CASSRIQNTEAFF. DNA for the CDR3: TGTGCCAGCAGTAGGATCCAGAACACTGAAGCTTTCTTT.

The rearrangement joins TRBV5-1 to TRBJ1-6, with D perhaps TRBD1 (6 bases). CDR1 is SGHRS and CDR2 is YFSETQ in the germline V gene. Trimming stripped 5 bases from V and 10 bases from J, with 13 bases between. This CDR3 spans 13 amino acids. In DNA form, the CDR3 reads TGCGCCAGCAGTCGGGGGGCAGAGTCACCCCTCCACTTT. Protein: CASSRGAESPLHF.

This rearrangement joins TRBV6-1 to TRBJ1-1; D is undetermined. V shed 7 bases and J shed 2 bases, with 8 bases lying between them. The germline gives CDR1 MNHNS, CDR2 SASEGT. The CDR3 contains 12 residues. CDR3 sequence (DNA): TGTGCCAGCAAGAGGGCAAACACTGAAGCTTTCTTT. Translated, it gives CASKRANTEAFF.

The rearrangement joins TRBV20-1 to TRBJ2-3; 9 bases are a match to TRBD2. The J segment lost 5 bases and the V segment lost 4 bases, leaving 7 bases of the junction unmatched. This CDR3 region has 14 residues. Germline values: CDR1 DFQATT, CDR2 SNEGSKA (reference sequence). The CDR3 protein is CSATAGGLGDTQYF. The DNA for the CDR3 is TGCAGTGCTACGGCGGGGGGGCTGGGAGATACGCAGTATTTT.

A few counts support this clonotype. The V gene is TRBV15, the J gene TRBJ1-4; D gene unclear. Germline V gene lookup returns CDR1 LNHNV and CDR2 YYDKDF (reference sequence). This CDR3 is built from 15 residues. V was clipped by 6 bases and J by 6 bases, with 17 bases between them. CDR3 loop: CATSRARNSYEKLFF. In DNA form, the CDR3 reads TGTGCCACCAGTCGCGCCAGAAATTCTTATGAAAAACTGTTTTTT. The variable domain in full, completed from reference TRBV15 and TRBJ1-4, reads DAMVIQNPRYQVTQFGKPVTLSCSQTLNHNVMYWYQQKSSQAPKLLFHYYDKDFNNEADTPDNFQSRRPNTSFCFLDIRSPGLGDTAMYLCATSRARNSYEKLFFGSGTQLSVL.

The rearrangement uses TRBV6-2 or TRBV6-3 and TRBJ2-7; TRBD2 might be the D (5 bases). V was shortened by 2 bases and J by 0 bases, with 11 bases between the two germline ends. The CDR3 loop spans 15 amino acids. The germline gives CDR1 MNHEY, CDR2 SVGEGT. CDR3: CASSYIRLSSYEQYF. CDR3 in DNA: TGTGCCAGCAGTTACATCCGACTATCCTCCTACGAGCAGTACTTC.

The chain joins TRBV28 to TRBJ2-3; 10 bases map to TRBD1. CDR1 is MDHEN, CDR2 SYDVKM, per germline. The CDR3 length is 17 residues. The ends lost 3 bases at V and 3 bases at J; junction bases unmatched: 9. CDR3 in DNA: TGTGCCAGCAGTTTTCCTAAGACAGGGGGCGTAACAGATACGCAGTATTTT. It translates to CASSFPKTGGVTDTQYF.

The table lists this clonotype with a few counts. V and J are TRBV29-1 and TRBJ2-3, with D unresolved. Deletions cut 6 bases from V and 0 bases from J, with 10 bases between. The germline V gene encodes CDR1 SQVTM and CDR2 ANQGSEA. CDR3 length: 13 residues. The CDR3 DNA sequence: TGCAGCGTCCCCAACAGTAGCACAGATACGCAGTATTTT. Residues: CSVPNSSTDTQYF.

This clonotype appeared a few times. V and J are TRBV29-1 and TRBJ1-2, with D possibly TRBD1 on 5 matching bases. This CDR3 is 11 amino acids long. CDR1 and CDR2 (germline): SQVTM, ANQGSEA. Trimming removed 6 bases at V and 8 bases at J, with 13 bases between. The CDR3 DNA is TGCAGCGTGGGCCGAGGGGAAGGCTACACCTTC. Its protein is CSVGRGEGYTF. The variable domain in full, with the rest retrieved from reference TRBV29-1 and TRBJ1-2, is SAVISQKPSRDICQRGTSLTIQCQVDSQVTMMFWYRQQPGQSLTLIATANQGSEATYESGFVIDKFPISRPNLTFSTLTVSNMSPEDSSIYLCSVGRGEGYTFGSGTRLTVV.

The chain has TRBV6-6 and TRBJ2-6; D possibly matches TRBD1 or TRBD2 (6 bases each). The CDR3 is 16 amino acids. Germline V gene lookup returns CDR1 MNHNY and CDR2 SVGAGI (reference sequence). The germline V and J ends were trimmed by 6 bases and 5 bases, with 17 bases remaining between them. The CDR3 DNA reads TGTGCCAGCAGGAAGGGGGAGGCTGTTAGGGCCAACGTCCTGACTTTC. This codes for CASRKGEAVRANVLTF.

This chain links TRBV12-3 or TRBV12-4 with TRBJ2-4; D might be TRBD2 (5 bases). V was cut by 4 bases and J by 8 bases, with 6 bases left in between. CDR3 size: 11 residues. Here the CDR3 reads CASSSLDIQYF. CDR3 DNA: TGTGCCAGCAGTTCACTAGACATTCAGTACTTC.

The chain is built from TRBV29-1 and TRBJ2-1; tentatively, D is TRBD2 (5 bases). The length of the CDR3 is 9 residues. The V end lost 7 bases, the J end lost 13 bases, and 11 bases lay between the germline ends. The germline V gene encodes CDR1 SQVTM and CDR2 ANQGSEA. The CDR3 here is CSAVPGQFF. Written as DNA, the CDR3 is TGCAGCGCCGTCCCGGGACAGTTCTTC.

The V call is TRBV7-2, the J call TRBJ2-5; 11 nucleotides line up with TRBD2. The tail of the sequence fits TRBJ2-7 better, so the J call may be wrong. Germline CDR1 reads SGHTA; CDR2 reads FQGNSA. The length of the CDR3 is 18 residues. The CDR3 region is CASSLRVAGLAATYEQYF. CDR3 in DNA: TGTGCCAGCAGCTTAAGGGTGGCGGGACTAGCGGCCACCTACGAGCAGTACTTC.

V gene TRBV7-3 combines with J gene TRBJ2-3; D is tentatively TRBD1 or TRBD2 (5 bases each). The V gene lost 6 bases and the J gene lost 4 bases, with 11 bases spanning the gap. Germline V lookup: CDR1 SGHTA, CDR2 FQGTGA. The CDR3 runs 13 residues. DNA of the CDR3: TGTGCCAGCAGGAAGACAGCGGCAGATACGCAGTATTTT. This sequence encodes CASRKTAADTQYF.

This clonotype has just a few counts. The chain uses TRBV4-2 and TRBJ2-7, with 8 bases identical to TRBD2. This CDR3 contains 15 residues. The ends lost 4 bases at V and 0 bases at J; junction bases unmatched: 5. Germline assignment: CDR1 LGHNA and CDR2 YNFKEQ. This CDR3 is CASSPERGSSYEQYF. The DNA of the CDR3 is TGTGCCAGCAGCCCGGAGCGGGGGAGCTCCTACGAGCAGTACTTC.

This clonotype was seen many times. This CDR3 is CAINSGGVYNEQFF. CDR3 nucleotides: TGTGCCATCAATAGCGGGGGGGTATACAATGAGCAGTTCTTC. V gene TRBV10-3 combines with J gene TRBJ2-1; 11 nucleotides align to TRBD2. Germline V gives CDR1 ENHRY, CDR2 SYGVKD. V was pared by 7 bases and J by 4 bases, with 3 bases of the junction left unmatched. The CDR3 covers 14 residues.

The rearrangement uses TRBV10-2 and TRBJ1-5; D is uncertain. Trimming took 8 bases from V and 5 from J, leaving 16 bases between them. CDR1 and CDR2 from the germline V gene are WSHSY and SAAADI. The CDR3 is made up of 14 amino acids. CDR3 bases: TGCGCCAGCGGGCCCCGGGTTCAAGATCAGCCCCAGCATTTT. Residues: CASGPRVQDQPQHF.

The CDR3 sequence: CASRVGQGQTETQYF. The CDR3 DNA reads as TGTGCCAGCAGAGTCGGACAGGGACAAACAGAGACCCAGTACTTC. The chain has TRBV2 and TRBJ2-5; 8 nucleotides match TRBD1. The CDR3 extends over 15 amino acids. After removal of 6 bases from V and 4 bases from J, the junction contained 10 bases not matched to a gene. Germline V gene data show CDR1 as SNHLY and CDR2 as FYNNEI.

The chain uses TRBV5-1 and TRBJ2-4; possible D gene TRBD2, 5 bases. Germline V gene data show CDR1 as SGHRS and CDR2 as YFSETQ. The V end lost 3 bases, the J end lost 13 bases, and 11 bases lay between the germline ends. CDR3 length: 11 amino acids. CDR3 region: CASSSGLGQYF. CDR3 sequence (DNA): TGCGCCAGCAGCTCCGGACTCGGACAGTACTTC.

As DNA, the CDR3 is TGTGCCAGCAGTTTTAGCGGGGAAGGCGATGAGCAGTTCTTC. The encoded protein is CASSFSGEGDEQFF. This chain connects TRBV12-3 or TRBV12-4 to TRBJ2-5; 8 positions agree with TRBD2. The DNA matches TRBJ2-1 better at its end, which makes the J call doubtful. The CDR3 is 14 residues long.